One sample yielded the 15 T cell receptor beta chains listed below, sequenced in a study of OX40 agonist ivuxolimab in advanced cancers. The method behind the library was the immunoSEQ multiplex PCR assay. Imported from immuneACCESS, the table was reduced by TCRdb to in-frame sequences with V and J called. These copies leave out some clones; in studies compared against another copy, an unresolved V gene accounts for under half, and the cause of the remainder is not known. Present in this sample are some 74,000 clones, 91% of which were seen just once. The ten largest clones add up to roughly 1% of the sample. The sample was CD4+ or CD8+ T cells sorted from blood, taken in a trial of the OX40 agonist ivuxolimab. Receptors originate from an adult with an advanced solid tumor such as melanoma, head and neck, liver or kidney cancer.

Details on this clone: Other DNA sequences of this sample code for an identical CDR3. The chain combines TRBV7-2 with TRBJ2-7; TRBD1 matches at 7 bases. This CDR3 spans 12 amino acids. V was clipped by 5 bases and J by 4 bases; unmatched bases: 2. Germline V gene lookup returns CDR1 SGHTA and CDR2 FQGNSA. The CDR3 protein is CASSRQGYEQYF. CDR3 DNA: TGTGCCAGCAGCCGACAGGGATACGAGCAGTACTTC.

This CDR3 is CASSLYTGGNIQYF. The CDR3 coding sequence is TGCGCCAGCAGCTTGTACACAGGGGGGAACATTCAGTACTTC. The chain uses TRBV5-1 and TRBJ2-4; 8 bases match TRBD1. This CDR3 region has 14 residues. With V trimmed by 1 base and J by 7 bases, 4 bases remained unmatched. The germline CDR1 and CDR2 sequences are SGHRS and YFSETQ.

The chain joins TRBV19 to TRBJ2-7, with 7 bases aligning to TRBD1. The CDR3 consists of 15 residues. The V gene end was trimmed by 3 bases and the J gene end by 7 bases; junction bases not matched to a gene: 12. The germline V gene encodes CDR1 LNHDA and CDR2 SQIVND (reference sequence). The CDR3 region has the DNA TGTGCCAGTAGTATTCGGACAGGAGCCCCTTTTGAGCAGTACTTC. It encodes CASSIRTGAPFEQYF.

The chain is built from TRBV14 and TRBJ2-1; D is uncertain. CDR3 length equals 14 residues. Germline loops: CDR1 SGHDN, CDR2 FVKESK. V was cut by 0 bases and J by 4 bases, with 7 bases left in between. DNA of the CDR3: TGTGCCAGCAGCCAAGAACCCAATTACAATGAGCAGTTCTTC. Its translation: CASSQEPNYNEQFF.

The J gene is TRBJ1-5, the V gene TRBV19; 7 positions agree with TRBD1. After removal of 2 bases from V and 6 bases from J, the junction contained 10 bases not matched to a gene. CDR1 is LNHDA, CDR2 SQIVND, per germline (reference sequence). The CDR3 spans 16 residues. The chain's CDR3 is CASSISTTGWGQPQHF. CDR3 bases: TGTGCCAGTAGTATATCCACGACAGGGTGGGGTCAGCCCCAGCATTTT.

The CDR3 here is CASMTGGNTDTQYF. CDR3 nucleotide sequence: TGTGCCAGCATGACCGGGGGGAACACAGATACGCAGTATTTT. This chain links TRBV9 with TRBJ2-3, with TRBD2 matching 7 bases. V dropped 6 bases and J dropped 2; count of bases not matched to a gene: 6. Germline loops: CDR1 SGDLS, CDR2 YYNGEE. The CDR3 consists of 14 residues.

The rearrangement uses TRBV27 and TRBJ2-7; TRBD2 aligns across 10 bases. V was pared by 4 bases and J by 3 bases, with 3 bases of the junction left unmatched. Germline assignment: CDR1 MNHEY and CDR2 SMNVEV (reference sequence). The CDR3 runs to 14 residues. CDR3 region: CASSSLAGIYEQYF. The CDR3 region has the DNA TGTGCCAGCAGTTCACTAGCGGGGATCTACGAGCAGTACTTC.

The CDR3 sequence is CASSNLGNTIYF. The CDR3 DNA sequence: TGTGCCAGTAGTAATCTCGGAAACACCATATATTTT. The J gene is TRBJ1-3, the V gene TRBV19; D not resolved. CDR3 length: 12 residues. Trimming cost V 4 bases and J 4 bases, with 5 bases left between them. Germline values: CDR1 LNHDA, CDR2 SQIVND (reference sequence). Full variable domain (missing parts from reference TRBV19 and TRBJ1-3): DGGITQSPKYLFRKEGQNVTLSCEQNLNHDAMYWYRQDPGQGLRLIYYSQIVNDFQKGDIAEGYSVSREKKESFPLTVTSAQKNPTAFYLCASSNLGNTIYFGEGSWLTVV.

The chain recombines TRBV5-1 with TRBJ2-3; D possibly corresponds to TRBD2 (6 bases). Trimming left V 4 bases short and J 8 bases short, with 17 bases between. In germline, CDR1 is SGHRS, CDR2 YFSETQ. The CDR3 is 14 residues long. This chain's CDR3 is CASSPARERGTQYF. CDR3 nucleotide sequence: TGCGCCAGCAGCCCGGCTCGGGAGAGAGGTACGCAGTATTTT.

This chain joins TRBV7-9 and TRBJ2-2; no clear D. The CDR3 sequence is 16 residues long. Germline CDR1 reads SEHNR; CDR2 reads FQNEAQ (reference sequence). V dropped 5 bases and J dropped 5 bases, with 18 bases sitting between them. The CDR3 is CASSLAAGLGTGELFF. The CDR3 bases are TGTGCCAGCAGCCTCGCAGCAGGCCTCGGGACCGGGGAGCTGTTTTTT.

The genes are TRBV19 and TRBJ1-2; 11 nucleotides match TRBD1. With V trimmed by 10 bases and J by 5 bases, 3 bases remained unmatched. CDR1 LNHDA and CDR2 SQIVND come from the germline V gene (reference sequence). CDR3 size: 12 residues. The CDR3 reads CATGTGGYGYTF. In DNA form, the CDR3 reads TGTGCCACTGGGACAGGGGGATATGGCTACACCTTC.

The V call is TRBV13, the J call TRBJ1-2; 10 bases fit TRBD1. Germline V lookup: CDR1 PRHDT, CDR2 FYEKMQ (reference sequence). The CDR3 has 17 amino acids. After removal of 0 bases from V and 5 bases from J, the junction contained 9 bases not matched to a gene. This chain's CDR3 is CASSLGPDRGLRYGYTF. CDR3 bases: TGTGCCAGCAGCTTAGGCCCGGACAGGGGGTTGAGGTATGGCTACACCTTC.

The J gene is TRBJ2-7, the V gene TRBV19; 8 positions match TRBD2. CDR1 is LNHDA and CDR2 is SQIVND in the germline V gene (reference sequence). The ends lost 1 base at V and 4 bases at J; junction bases unmatched: 6. CDR3 length: 15 residues. The chain's CDR3 is CASSIGAGGRYEQYF. Here the CDR3 DNA reads TGTGCCAGTAGTATAGGTGCGGGAGGTAGGTACGAGCAGTACTTC.

The chain combines TRBV18 with TRBJ1-2; 10 nucleotides line up with TRBD1. This CDR3 is 15 amino acids long. After removal of 3 bases from V and 2 bases from J, the junction contained 3 bases not matched to a gene. Germline lookup yields CDR1 KGHSH and CDR2 LQKENI. As DNA, the CDR3 is TGTGCCAGCTCACCGGGACAGGGGCGAAACTATGGCTACACCTTC. It specifies CASSPGQGRNYGYTF.

V and J are TRBV5-1 and TRBJ2-5, with D tentatively TRBD2 (6 bases). Deletions cut 3 bases from V and 4 bases from J, with 13 bases between. The CDR3 covers 14 residues. Germline V CDR1 and CDR2: SGHRS, YFSETQ. The DNA for the CDR3 is TGCGCCAGCAGCTCCTACTCGGAGGGAGAGACCCAGTACTTC. Amino acid sequence: CASSSYSEGETQYF. The variable domain in full, with the rest retrieved from reference TRBV5-1 and TRBJ2-5, is KAGVTQTPRYLIKTRGQQVTLSCSPISGHRSVSWYQQTPGQGLQFLFEYFSETQRNKGNFPGRFSGRQFSNSRSEMNVSTLELGDSALYLCASSSYSEGETQYFGPGTRLLVL.